This T cell receptor beta chain was identified in a study of blood T cells in healthy people across ages. Study-wide points: A strong correlation was found between TCR beta diversity and the percentage of naive T cells. As age increased, TCR beta diversity per million T cells fell in a roughly linear fashion. With donor CMV status unknown, expanded clonotype changes were possibly confounded.

A remark on this clonotype: Its antigen is still unknown.

The germline gives CDR1 LGHDT, CDR2 YNNKEL (reference sequence). The V segment lost 4 bases and the J segment 3 bases; nucleotides outside the gene matches: 9. The CDR3 has 15 residues. A J-beta primer mix and a sample-barcoded 5' primer were used in a second PCR of about 7 to 12 cycles. Each cDNA molecule carried a tag from a template-switch adaptor that contained 12 random nucleotides. From the 5' RACE reads, TCRdb called clonotypes with MiXCR, one entry per CDR3 protein. Of approximately 1.5 million distinct CDR3 sequences in the sample, almost 35% were seen once. This sequence originates from a woman in her thirties in good health. This sequence joins TRBV3-1 and TRBJ2-7; 7 positions agree with TRBD2. Sequenced material: blood. CDR3 sequence (DNA): TGTGCCAGCAGCCCAGCCTCTAGCGGTAGCTACGAGCAGTACTTC. It yields the protein CASSPASSGSYEQYF.